This TCR beta chain was observed in a study of cytotoxic CD8 clonotypes in ibrutinib-treated CLL. Study-level information: After a median around 11 months on treatment (6 to 36), response samples were drawn.

Regarding the study as a whole: Clonality correlated strongly with circulating CD8+ T cells and exceeded age-matched healthy donors at baseline.

As concerns this clone: Antigen: not known.

Cryopreserved PBMCs were the source of approximately 2 micrograms of genomic DNA, which went to TCR beta libraries. The repertoire was sequenced with immunoSEQ multiplex PCR; TCRdb's copy has only in-frame clones and lacks some. Of over 75,000 clones listed, around 73% are singletons. This CDR3 has 14 amino acids. In germline, CDR1 is GTSNPN, CDR2 SVGIG (reference sequence). V was clipped by 2 bases and J by 5 bases; unmatched bases: 5. J is TRBJ1-1 and V is TRBV30; 10 bases are shared with TRBD1. The material sequenced was PBMCs, taken after 12 months of ibrutinib treatment. The sequence was collected from a human donor with chronic lymphocytic leukemia. This CDR3 reads CAWSLDRGSTEAFF. The CDR3 DNA follows: TGTGCCTGGAGTCTGGACAGGGGGTCTACTGAAGCTTTCTTT.